Given below is one T cell receptor (beta chain) in context. Its target is not known. The sample is drawn from a study of Ad26.COV2.S vaccination and SARS-CoV-2 variants. Study-wide background: Within the COV1001 Ad26.COV2.S trial arm, the donor was enrolled.

The repertoire was sequenced with immunoSEQ multiplex PCR; TCRdb's copy has only in-frame clones and lacks some. The sample carries 350,000 to 550,000 clones, roughly nine tenths recorded once. Whole-study results and caveats: Total T cell responses may have been underestimated by the TCR breadth and depth analyses.

Per germline, CDR1 SGHRS and CDR2 YFSETQ. Trimming removed 0 bases from V and 6 bases from J, with 13 bases in between. The CDR3 runs to 15 residues. The treatment: around 19 received Ad26.COV2.S at low or high dose, single or two shots; several received placebo; per-sample allocation not given. The samples date from day 63 after the first vaccine or placebo injection. Donation was by an adult aged 18-55 years who was in Boston. The sequencing used peripheral blood, collected in a trial of Ad26.COV2.S vaccine versus placebo. This sequence originates from a person aged 18-65 years who received the Ad26.COV2.S COVID-19 vaccine or a placebo. The chain has TRBV5-1 and TRBJ2-4; D might be TRBD1 (5 bases). This CDR3 reads CASSLVLGQGNIQYF. As DNA, the CDR3 is TGCGCCAGCAGCTTGGTTCTGGGCCAGGGAAACATTCAGTACTTC. The complete variable domain, with remaining parts taken from reference TRBV5-1 and TRBJ2-4, reads KAGVTQTPRYLIKTRGQQVTLSCSPISGHRSVSWYQQTPGQGLQFLFEYFSETQRNKGNFPGRFSGRQFSNSRSEMNVSTLELGDSALYLCASSLVLGQGNIQYFGAGTRLSVL.